Here is one T cell receptor (beta chain) with its context. This clone's antigen is unknown. Base qualities were left out, and no much larger clone turns up one base away. The data were taken from a study of T cell responses to AZD1222 COVID-19 vaccine (dated by TCRdb to the early 2020s). Looking at the study overall: A total of approximately 240 trial participants underwent TCR sequencing, of whom some 200 had received two doses of AZD1222 and some 25 had received two doses of the MenACWY control vaccine. Enrollment into the trials was organized by age into subgroups of 18-55, 56-69 and 70-plus years, and those subgroups contained around 150, 28 and 57 TCR-sequenced participants, respectively. Here is what the overall study found, with its caveats: Because no day 14 peak-response samples were available, repertoires were characterized only after the peak T cell response. Participants were mostly white British and included more females than males, and it was suggested by the authors that clonal diversity may have been underestimated. The 56-69-year group was small, and its depth increase did not reach significance, likely because of low power. Only a handful of AZD1222 recipients were SARS-CoV-2 seropositive at baseline, limiting conclusions about previously exposed vaccinees. Reportedly, close to half of the unique spike-specific TCRs recognized epitopes lying outside the regions that are mutated in the B.1.351 and B.1.1.7 variants. The whole spike protein was spanned by vaccine-associated CD4 TCRs, and dominant responses were seen in regions 160-218 and 743-854. After two AZD1222 doses, spike-specific TCR breadth and depth were significantly higher than at day 0 and than in MenACWY recipients.

The time point label corresponds to: about 28 days (+/-7) after the second vaccine dose. AZD1222 recipients whose second dose came at about 4 weeks and those whose second dose came at about 12 weeks were combined into one group, since spike-specific TCR depth and breadth did not differ between the two schedules. Samples from vaccinated people were obtained from the UK trials COV001 and COV002, which included a single-blind randomized controlled phase 2/3 trial of AZD1222 (ChAdOx1 nCoV-19) in healthy adults. For TCRbeta chain sequencing, PBMC samples were collected from trial participants at day 0 and at day 28 after the second dose. The CDR3 regions of human TCRbeta chains were analyzed by immunosequencing. Per the original workflow: Repertoire TCRs were checked for matches against a reference library of SARS-CoV-2-specific TCRs that had been generated using the MIRA antigen-specificity platform. Breadth was defined as the fraction of unique TCRs that were SARS-CoV-2-associated, and depth was defined as the fraction of total T cells that were SARS-CoV-2-associated. Each spike-specific TCR was assigned to its reactive spike region and to a CD4 or CD8 class using the MIRA data. Log10-transformed breadth and depth values were compared by one-way ANOVA with Sidak's multiple comparisons tests. TCRdb retrieved this table from immuneACCESS and kept in-frame rearrangements only. Not all clones are present; in checked studies, unresolved V genes account for under half, and no reason is known for the remainder. V and J calls and clone size follow that table, whereas D and trimming were derived from the DNA. The sample table contains some 120,000 clones; only one count was recorded for roughly 92% of them. The ten largest clones add up to about 1.6% of the sample.

The sequencing here drew on peripheral blood, taken 28 days after the second AZD1222 dose. The sequence was obtained from an adult who received the AZD1222 COVID-19 vaccine.

The CDR3 protein sequence reads: CASRRPSAGANVLTF. The bases are TGTGCCAGCAGGCGCCCCTCTGCTGGGGCCAACGTCCTGACTTTC. The chain joins TRBV11-2 to TRBJ2-6, with the D gene too uncertain to name. The germline ends are 11 bases apart after V is trimmed by 6 bases and J by 2 bases. As encoded in the germline V gene, CDR1 is SGHAT while CDR2 is FQNNGV. The cysteine opens and the phenylalanine closes a CDR3 of 15 amino acids. Of all the DNA, just the CDR3 is kept, 45 bases in frame from base 1. Reference TRBV11-2 and TRBJ2-6 proteins supply the regions before and after the CDR3; the full variable domain is: EAGVAQSPRYKIIEKRQSVAFWCNPISGHATLYWYQQILGQGPKLLIQFQNNGVVDDSQLPKDRFSAERLKGVDSTLKIQPAKLEDSAVYLCASRRPSAGANVLTFGAGSRLTVL.